This TCR beta chain was retrieved from a study of pediatric ulcerative colitis. Study overall: About 7 patients showed pancolitis and two showed left-sided colitis.

Assay: immunoSEQ multiplex PCR; the TCRdb copy retains only in-frame clones and omits some. There are tens of thousands of clones in the sample; more than 60% occur only once, and roughly 5.2% lies in the top ten. Germline-derived CDR1 and CDR2 are LNHDA and SQIVND (reference sequence). V dropped 7 bases and J dropped 4; count of bases not matched to a gene: 10. There are 15 residues in the CDR3. The sample comprised blood. This clonotype originated in a boy younger than 18 with moderate ulcerative colitis. V gene TRBV19 combines with J gene TRBJ2-3; TRBD1 aligns across 8 bases. The CDR3 DNA reads TGTGCCAGTACCAAACAGGGGGATCATTCAGATACGCAGTATTTT. Translation gives CASTKQGDHSDTQYF.